Listed here are 26 T cell receptor beta chains from one sample, sequenced in a study of shared clonotypes between healthy human individuals. Profiling relied on immunoSEQ multiplex PCR, and the TCRdb table lists in-frame clones only, not all of them. The repertoire has approximately 470,000 clones, roughly 80% of them found once; the top ten carry roughly 12%. The sample was PBMCs. These receptors all stem from a woman in her forties in good health. Some clones in this sample may be carry-over from other donors' samples.

The chain joins TRBV30 to TRBJ1-3; no reliable D call. V lost 1 base and J 8 bases, leaving 9 bases between the germline ends. CDR3 length: 12 residues. Germline V gene sequence: CDR1 GTSNPN, CDR2 SVGIG (reference sequence). The CDR3 nucleotides are TGTGCCTGGAGTGCACCTCTAGACACCATATATTTT. Translation gives CAWSAPLDTIYF.

In this sample, this clone turned up a few times. A far larger clone is only one base removed, so a read error is likely. The CDR3, as DNA: TGTGCCAGCAGTTACCTCCCGACAGGGGCTAGCTACGAGCAGTACTTC. It yields the protein CASSYLPTGASYEQYF. This sequence joins TRBV6-6 and TRBJ2-7; 8 nucleotides line up with TRBD1. Losses at the gene ends were 2 bases for V and 3 bases for J; bases not matched to a gene: 9. This CDR3 spans 16 amino acids. Germline loops: CDR1 MNHNY, CDR2 SVGAGI (reference sequence).

The rearrangement uses TRBV13 and TRBJ2-3, with TRBD2 matching over 14 bases. With 2 bases clipped from V and 5 bases from J, the junction kept 9 bases outside the gene matches. Germline CDR1 is PRHDT and CDR2 is FYEKMQ (reference sequence). The CDR3 runs 18 residues. DNA of the CDR3: TGTGCCAGCAGCTTAAAGACTAGCGGGAGGGCCAACGAAGATACGCAGTATTTT. It yields the protein CASSLKTSGRANEDTQYF. The full variable domain, with the rest looked up from reference TRBV13 and TRBJ2-3, is AAGVIQSPRHLIKEKRETATLKCYPIPRHDTVYWYQQGPGQDPQFLISFYEKMQSDKGSIPDRFSAQQFSDYHSELNMSSLELGDSALYFCASSLKTSGRANEDTQYFGPGTRLTVL.

This chain uses TRBV9 with TRBJ1-2; D is perhaps TRBD1 (5 bases). The CDR3 has 11 amino acids. V shed 0 bases and J shed 10 bases, with 7 bases lying between them. In germline, CDR1 is SGDLS, CDR2 YYNGEE. CDR3: CASSVGQIYTF. DNA for the CDR3: TGTGCCAGCAGCGTAGGACAGATCTACACCTTC.

V is TRBV19 and J is TRBJ2-7; D is undetermined. The CDR3 has 16 amino acids. V lost 5 bases to trimming and J lost 0 bases, with 17 bases between them. Germline values: CDR1 LNHDA, CDR2 SQIVND (reference sequence). Written as DNA, the CDR3 is TGTGCCAGTAGTCTTGGGCGGTACGGAAGCTCCTACGAGCAGTACTTC. Protein product: CASSLGRYGSSYEQYF.

In the case of this clone: Possible read error: a much larger clone is one base away. Within the sample, other DNA sequences also encode this same CDR3. The J gene is TRBJ2-3, the V gene TRBV7-3; weak D call: TRBD2 (5 bases). The CDR3 runs 15 residues. The germline gives CDR1 SGHTA, CDR2 FQGTGA. Trimming pared 5 bases from V and 0 bases from J, leaving 12 bases between. In DNA form, the CDR3 reads TGTGCCAGCAGCCCCACTAGTGGGAGCACAGATACGCAGTATTTT. Its translation is CASSPTSGSTDTQYF.

The chain has TRBV19 and TRBJ2-1; 7 bases map to TRBD1. Germline lookup yields CDR1 LNHDA and CDR2 SQIVND (reference sequence). J lost 6 bases, V lost 7 bases, and 12 bases had no gene match. CDR3 size: 15 residues. This chain's CDR3 is CASTRAGGSGNEQFF. DNA for the CDR3: TGTGCCAGTACTAGGGCAGGGGGAAGCGGCAATGAGCAGTTCTTC.

Regarding this clone: Given a far larger clone just one base away, this is likely a sequencing read error. The sample has other DNA sequences that encode this CDR3 too. This chain links TRBV30 with TRBJ1-4; possibly TRBD1 for D (5 bases). Per the germline V gene, CDR1 is GTSNPN and CDR2 is SVGIG (reference sequence). V was pared by 3 bases and J by 8 bases, with 19 bases between. This CDR3 spans 15 amino acids. CDR3 in DNA: TGTGCCTGGAGAGTTCCTGGACACCCGGCGGAAAAACTGTTTTTT. Protein product: CAWRVPGHPAEKLFF. The full variable domain, its missing parts supplied by reference TRBV30 and TRBJ1-4, is SQTIHQWPATLVQPVGSPLSLECTVEGTSNPNLYWYRQAAGRGLQLLFYSVGIGQISSEVPQNLSASRPQDRQFILSSKKLLLSDSGFYLCAWRVPGHPAEKLFFGSGTQLSVL.

The chain has TRBV6-4 and TRBJ2-7; D is uncertain. Germline V CDR1 and CDR2: MRHNA, SNTAGT. V lost 4 bases to trimming and J lost 3 bases, with 10 bases between them. This CDR3 has 13 amino acids. CDR3 DNA sequence: TGTGCCAGCAGTGTTGAGAAGGGCTACGAGCAGTACTTC. The encoded protein is CASSVEKGYEQYF.

The CDR3: CSASLSGGYNTGELFF. CDR3 nucleotides: TGCAGCGCTAGCCTCTCAGGGGGCTATAACACCGGGGAGCTGTTTTTT. The V gene is TRBV29-1, the J gene TRBJ2-2; 8 nucleotides align to TRBD1. The V gene's germline CDR1 is SQVTM and CDR2 ANQGSEA. The CDR3 covers 16 residues. V lost 7 bases, J lost 2 bases, and 12 bases stayed unmatched.

This clone turned up a few times. A much larger clone is a single base away; this may be a read error. The J gene is TRBJ2-7, the V gene TRBV30; 7 nucleotides agree with TRBD1. The trim removed 1 base at V and 2 bases at J, leaving 5 bases unmatched. The CDR3 sequence is 14 residues long. Germline-derived CDR1 and CDR2 are GTSNPN and SVGIG (reference sequence). In nucleotides, the CDR3 is TGTGCCTGGAGTGGACAGGGCCCTACCTACGAGCAGTACTTC. Protein sequence: CAWSGQGPTYEQYF.

This clone was recorded many times. The rearrangement uses TRBV6-5 and TRBJ2-3; D not certain. This CDR3 is 15 amino acids long. The V end was cut by 5 bases, the J end by 1 base, with 13 bases between. The germline CDR1 and CDR2 sequences are MNHEY and SVGAGI. The CDR3 bases are TGTGCCAGCAGTGTACAGCCGACCGGCACAGATACGCAGTATTTT. It is translated as CASSVQPTGTDTQYF.

The V and J genes are TRBV15 and TRBJ2-3; 8 bases are a match to TRBD1. This CDR3 has 14 amino acids. Per the germline V gene, CDR1 is LNHNV and CDR2 is YYDKDF (reference sequence). V was pared by 8 bases and J by 0 bases, with 4 bases of the junction left unmatched. This CDR3 reads CATLQGGSTDTQYF. The CDR3 region has the DNA TGTGCCACCCTACAGGGGGGAAGCACAGATACGCAGTATTTT.

Remarks on this clone: Likely a read error: the CDR3 ends without its conserved phenylalanine or tryptophan. Other DNA sequences of this sample code for an identical CDR3. This rearrangement joins TRBV7-9 to TRBJ2-7; D might be TRBD1 (8 bases). Germline CDR1 reads SEHNR; CDR2 reads FQNEAQ (reference sequence). This CDR3 contains 19 residues. The CDR3 sequence: CASSLAVRTGGLGSYEQYL. The DNA of the CDR3 is TGTGCCAGCAGCCTAGCGGTGAGAACAGGGGGACTGGGGTCCTACGAGCAGTACCTC.

The chain joins TRBV11-1 to TRBJ2-5; D is undetermined. V was cut by 5 bases and J by 3 bases, with 13 bases left in between. Looked up from germline, CDR1 is SGHAT and CDR2 is FQDESV (reference sequence). The CDR3 is 14 residues long. CDR3: CASSVHGPEETQYF. In DNA, the CDR3 is TGTGCCAGCAGCGTTCATGGACCAGAAGAGACCCAGTACTTC.

CDR3 residues: CASSSGAGGTEAFF. The CDR3 bases are TGCGCCAGCAGCTCCGGGGCCGGGGGAACTGAAGCTTTCTTT. The chain is built from TRBV5-1 and TRBJ1-1; possible D gene TRBD1, 5 bases. The CDR3 is 14 residues long. V lost 3 bases and J 5 bases, leaving 14 bases between the germline ends. Germline CDR1 and CDR2: SGHRS and YFSETQ.

The sample holds a few counts of this clone. This chain joins TRBV6-1 and TRBJ2-5, with D possibly TRBD2 on 5 matching bases. Germline V gene data show CDR1 as MNHNS and CDR2 as SASEGT. V shed 8 bases and J shed 4 bases, with 11 bases lying between them. This CDR3 has 12 residues. CDR3 DNA sequence: TGTGCCAGCGGGAGTTTGTTAGAGACCCAGTACTTC. This encodes CASGSLLETQYF.

Worth noting for this clone: This specimen includes other DNA sequences encoding the same CDR3. This rearrangement joins TRBV9 to TRBJ2-2, with D possibly TRBD1 on 5 matching bases. CDR1 is SGDLS, CDR2 YYNGEE, per germline. The CDR3 contains 14 residues. Between the trimmed V and J ends, which lost 0 bases and 4 bases, there was a span of 7 bases. The DNA for the CDR3 is TGTGCCAGCAGCGTAGCAGGGTCCACCGGGGAGCTGTTTTTT. Translation gives CASSVAGSTGELFF. The variable domain in full, with the rest retrieved from reference TRBV9 and TRBJ2-2, is DSGVTQTPKHLITATGQRVTLRCSPRSGDLSVYWYQQSLDQGLQFLIQYYNGEERAKGNILERFSAQQFPDLHSELNLSSLELGDSALYFCASSVAGSTGELFFGEGSRLTVL.

The J gene is TRBJ2-2, the V gene TRBV27, with 14 bases aligning to TRBD2. The CDR3 covers 18 residues. In germline, CDR1 is MNHEY, CDR2 SMNVEV (reference sequence). The trim removed 11 bases at V and 6 bases at J, leaving 17 bases unmatched. The CDR3 region is CADPPGLAGEASSGELFF. The DNA for the CDR3 is TGTGCCGATCCTCCGGGACTAGCGGGAGAAGCGTCTTCCGGGGAGCTGTTTTTT.

The gene calls are TRBV5-6 and TRBJ1-4, with a weak D call TRBD1 (6 bases). V lost 3 bases and J lost 8, with 14 bases in between. The CDR3 runs 14 residues. Germline V gene sequence: CDR1 SGHDT, CDR2 YYEEEE. DNA for the CDR3: TGTGCCAGCAGCTACAGGGTGGGATCAGAAAAACTGTTTTTT. This codes for CASSYRVGSEKLFF.

As regards this clone: Different DNA sequences within this sample yield the same CDR3. The chain links TRBV14 to TRBJ1-2; D unresolved. The CDR3 is 13 residues long. Deletions cut 3 bases from V and 2 bases from J, with 7 bases between. The germline CDR1 and CDR2 sequences are SGHDN and FVKESK. CDR3 nucleotide sequence: TGTGCCAGCAGCCAGGGTGCAAACTATGGCTACACCTTC. Its protein is CASSQGANYGYTF.

Concerning this clone: Other DNA sequences from this sample encode an identical CDR3 as well. The chain links TRBV9 to TRBJ1-5; tentatively, D is TRBD1 (5 bases). The CDR3 length is 14 residues. Germline-derived CDR1 and CDR2 are SGDLS and YYNGEE. Trimming removed 0 bases from V and 6 bases from J, with 10 bases in between. CDR3 residues: CASSVGGAGQPQHF. The DNA of the CDR3 is TGTGCCAGCAGCGTAGGAGGGGCGGGTCAGCCCCAGCATTTT.

The genes are TRBV29-1 and TRBJ2-7; 7 positions agree with TRBD1. The length of the CDR3 is 14 residues. V shed 6 bases, J shed 1 base, and the junction held 9 bases outside the gene matches. Germline V lookup: CDR1 SQVTM, CDR2 ANQGSEA. The CDR3 reads CSVLANRGSYEQYF. The CDR3 coding sequence is TGCAGCGTCCTCGCAAACAGGGGATCCTACGAGCAGTACTTC.

This sequence joins TRBV28 and TRBJ2-3; TRBD1 aligns across 7 bases. CDR1 and CDR2 from the germline V gene are MDHEN and SYDVKM. V gave up 8 bases and J gave up 3 bases; unmatched junction bases: 14. This CDR3 has 16 residues. The CDR3 nucleotides are TGTGCCAGCGGCCAGACAGGGTCGATTGGTACAGATACGCAGTATTTT. Protein sequence: CASGQTGSIGTDTQYF.

In the case of this clone: A far more abundant clone sits one base away, making this likely a read error. The CDR3 coding sequence is TGTGCCAGCAGTTTTTCGGTGTTCGAAAAACTGTTTTTT. It specifies CASSFSVFEKLFF. The chain couples TRBV28 to TRBJ1-4, with D unresolved. V was clipped by 3 bases and J by 8 bases, with 10 bases between them. The germline V gene has CDR1 MDHEN and CDR2 SYDVKM. This CDR3 is built from 13 residues.

This clone occurred once. J is TRBJ2-1 and V is TRBV19; 15 nucleotides align to TRBD2. The CDR3 has 15 amino acids. Germline V gene lookup returns CDR1 LNHDA and CDR2 SQIVND (reference sequence). V shed 6 bases and J 7 bases; nucleotides not matched to a gene: 4. CDR3 protein: CASSGLAGGPNEQFF. CDR3 DNA: TGTGCCAGTAGCGGACTAGCGGGAGGGCCTAATGAGCAGTTCTTC.